The next 28 T cell receptor beta chains were all read from a single sample in a study of T-cell reconstitution after alpha-beta-depleted transplantation in children. This sample's TCRbeta library carried unique molecular identifier barcodes. TCRdb re-derived calls from the PCR reads in MiXCR, one entry per CDR3 protein. The data hold about 580,000 distinct CDR3 sequences, with more than 20% observed a single time. Sequencing was performed on PBMCs, mostly from graft donor cells, taken 360 days after TCRalphabeta/CD19-depleted stem cell transplant. The receptors here all came from a boy younger than two who had a stem cell transplant for acute myeloid leukemia, so the T cells may come from the graft donor.

This clonotype was recorded many times. The V and J genes are TRBV9 and TRBJ2-1, with 7 bases matching TRBD1. Per germline, CDR1 SGDLS and CDR2 YYNGEE. Trimming at V came to 3 bases and at J to 1 base, leaving 4 bases not matched to a gene. The CDR3 contains 15 residues. CDR3 nucleotide sequence: TGTGCCAGCAGCGCACAGGGGCCATCCTACAATGAGCAGTTCTTC. Residues: CASSAQGPSYNEQFF.

The V gene is TRBV10-2, the J gene TRBJ1-5; TRBD1 aligns across 8 bases. CDR3 size: 15 residues. The trim removed 6 bases at V and 4 bases at J, leaving 8 bases unmatched. Germline-derived CDR1 and CDR2 are WSHSY and SAAADI. The CDR3 region is CASSGPRDRNQPQHF. The CDR3 DNA is TGCGCCAGCAGCGGTCCCCGGGACAGGAATCAGCCCCAGCATTTT.

In its sample, this clonotype was seen many times. The gene calls are TRBV28 and TRBJ2-6; D might be TRBD1 (5 bases). Germline V lookup: CDR1 MDHEN, CDR2 SYDVKM. CDR3 length: 13 amino acids. Trimming left V 6 bases short and J 2 bases short, with 5 bases between. DNA for the CDR3: TGTGCCAGCAGGGGGCCTGGGGCCAACGTCCTGACTTTC. This encodes CASRGPGANVLTF.

This clonotype was seen more than once but under ten times. The chain uses TRBV7-2 and TRBJ2-3; D is ambiguous. CDR3 length: 13 amino acids. Germline CDR1 SGHTA, CDR2 FQGNSA. Between the trimmed V and J ends, which lost 2 bases and 4 bases, there was a span of 7 bases. The CDR3 sequence is CASSLRLSDTQYF. The CDR3 DNA is TGTGCCAGCAGCTTACGGTTGTCAGATACGCAGTATTTT. The variable domain in full, with the rest retrieved from reference TRBV7-2 and TRBJ2-3, is GAGVSQSPSNKVTEKGKDVELRCDPISGHTALYWYRQSLGQGLEFLIYFQGNSAPDKSGLPSDRFSAERTGGSVSTLTIQRTQQEDSAVYLCASSLRLSDTQYFGPGTRLTVL.

This chain uses TRBV6-5 with TRBJ2-5; TRBD2 agrees at 8 bases. Looked up from germline, CDR1 is MNHEY and CDR2 is SVGAGI. This CDR3 spans 14 amino acids. V shed 0 bases, J shed 4 bases, and the junction held 1 base outside the gene matches. CDR3 nucleotides: TGTGCCAGCAGTTACTCGACTAGCGTAGAGACCCAGTACTTC. Its translation: CASSYSTSVETQYF.

Many counts were recorded for this clonotype. V and J are TRBV29-1 and TRBJ2-1, with D perhaps TRBD1 or TRBD2 (6 bases each). This CDR3 spans 13 amino acids. V lost 3 bases to trimming and J lost 8 bases, with 14 bases between them. CDR1 is SQVTM and CDR2 is ANQGSEA in the germline V gene. In DNA form, the CDR3 reads TGCAGCGTTGATCCCGGGGGCGCGGATGAGCAGTTCTTC. This translates into CSVDPGGADEQFF.

This clonotype occurred many times. V gene TRBV5-1 combines with J gene TRBJ2-4; 8 bases agree with TRBD1. CDR3 length equals 15 residues. Germline loops: CDR1 SGHRS, CDR2 YFSETQ. V was pared by 5 bases and J by 8 bases, with 12 bases of the junction left unmatched. CDR3 in amino acids: CASREWTGSWDIQYF. CDR3 sequence (DNA): TGCGCCAGCAGAGAGTGGACAGGGAGTTGGGACATTCAGTACTTC.

In this sample, this clonotype turned up many times. CDR3 amino acids: CASSLDYLTPQHF. The CDR3 region has the DNA TGCGCCAGCAGCTTGGACTATCTCACGCCCCAGCATTTT. The rearrangement joins TRBV5-1 to TRBJ1-5, with unresolved D. CDR3 length: 13 amino acids. Germline loops: CDR1 SGHRS, CDR2 YFSETQ. Trimming removed 0 bases from V and 9 bases from J, with 10 bases in between.

This clonotype appeared many times. This chain links TRBV15 with TRBJ2-1; D is possibly TRBD2 (5 bases). This CDR3 has 15 amino acids. Trimming removed 5 bases at V and 5 bases at J, with 16 bases between. Germline V gives CDR1 LNHNV, CDR2 YYDKDF (reference sequence). The DNA for the CDR3 is TGTGCCACCAGCGGAAGAGCGGAGCTTAACAATGAGCAGTTCTTC. Translation gives CATSGRAELNNEQFF.

Ten or more counts support this clonotype. The V and J genes are TRBV7-9 and TRBJ2-3; D call uncertain. From germline, CDR1 is SEHNR and CDR2 FQNEAQ (reference sequence). CDR3 length: 15 amino acids. V lost 5 bases and J lost 2, with 14 bases in between. The CDR3 sequence is CASSPRTLDTDTQYF. The CDR3 coding sequence is TGTGCCAGCAGCCCCCGGACCCTAGACACAGATACGCAGTATTTT.

V and J are TRBV28 and TRBJ2-3; D is unclear. The CDR3 is made up of 13 amino acids. Germline assignment: CDR1 MDHEN and CDR2 SYDVKM. V lost 7 bases, J lost 13 bases, and 21 bases lay in between. This CDR3 reads CASTMAHGNIEYF. DNA for the CDR3: TGTGCCAGCACCATGGCCCATGGAAACATCGAGTATTTT. Using reference TRBV28 and TRBJ2-3 for the parts outside the CDR3, the full variable domain is DVKVTQSSRYLVKRTGEKVFLECVQDMDHENMFWYRQDPGLGLRLIYFSYDVKMKEKGDIPEGYSVSREKKERFSLILESASTNQTSMYLCASTMAHGNIEYFGPGTRLTVL.

The sample holds many counts of this clonotype. V and J are TRBV18 and TRBJ2-3, with a weak D call TRBD2 (6 bases). The CDR3 contains 16 residues. Germline V CDR1 and CDR2: KGHSH, LQKENI. The V end was cut by 5 bases, the J end by 1 base, with 16 bases between. The CDR3 DNA is TGTGCCAGCTCAAGTTCCTCCGGGACTCGCACAGATACGCAGTATTTT. Translation: CASSSSSGTRTDTQYF.

In the case of this clonotype: Without the conserved terminal phenylalanine or tryptophan, this CDR3 likely stems from a read error. V and J are TRBV20-1 and TRBJ2-3, with D unresolved. The CDR3 loop spans 15 amino acids. The germline V gene encodes CDR1 DFQATT and CDR2 SNEGSKA (reference sequence). Trimming took off 6 bases at V and 2 bases at J, with 18 bases between the two ends. The CDR3: CSAPKTRYPTDTQYI. CDR3 bases: TGCAGTGCGCCCAAGACTCGTTATCCCACAGATACGCAGTATATT.

This clonotype was seen at least ten times. V gene TRBV29-1 combines with J gene TRBJ1-1; D not resolved. V dropped 5 bases and J dropped 1 base, with 14 bases sitting between them. The CDR3 runs 14 residues. Looked up from germline, CDR1 is SQVTM and CDR2 is ANQGSEA. The CDR3 loop reads CSVSSGAANTEAFF. The CDR3 nucleotides read TGCAGCGTTTCGTCAGGTGCGGCGAACACTGAAGCTTTCTTT.

Ten or more counts support this clonotype. CDR3 coding DNA: TGCAGCGTTGGGACAGGGGGCGTTTGGAGTGGCACAGATACGCAGTATTTT. Amino acid sequence: CSVGTGGVWSGTDTQYF. The chain couples TRBV29-1 to TRBJ2-3, with TRBD1 identical over 11 bases. The germline gives CDR1 SQVTM, CDR2 ANQGSEA. CDR3 length: 17 amino acids. Trimming cost V 4 bases and J 1 base; bases outside gene matches: 10.

The chain is built from TRBV20-1 and TRBJ2-7; no clear D gene. This CDR3 spans 13 amino acids. V lost 6 bases and J 1 base, leaving 13 bases between the germline ends. Per germline, CDR1 DFQATT and CDR2 SNEGSKA (reference sequence). CDR3 sequence reads: CSARSPESYEQYF. The CDR3 coding sequence is TGCAGTGCGAGAAGTCCGGAGTCCTACGAGCAGTACTTC.

The V gene is TRBV24-1, the J gene TRBJ2-1; D gene ambiguous. Germline V lookup: CDR1 KGHDR, CDR2 SFDVKD. V was clipped by 1 base and J by 9 bases, with 18 bases between them. This CDR3 region has 16 residues. As DNA, the CDR3 is TGTGCCACCAGTGATTTCGCCCCCCCCGCCGACGGTGAGCAGTTCTTC. This codes for CATSDFAPPADGEQFF.

This chain uses TRBV13 with TRBJ2-3; D is perhaps TRBD1 or TRBD2 (6 bases each). Trimming cost V 2 bases and J 2 bases, with 14 bases left between them. Germline V gene sequence: CDR1 PRHDT, CDR2 FYEKMQ (reference sequence). The CDR3 sequence is 16 residues long. CDR3 residues: CASSLYSGGYTDTQYF. The CDR3 DNA follows: TGTGCCAGCAGCTTATATTCCGGGGGCTACACAGATACGCAGTATTTT.

This clonotype was picked up a small number of times. The rearrangement links TRBV6-1 to TRBJ1-1, with D uncertain. V lost 6 bases and J lost 2, with 16 bases in between. Germline V gives CDR1 MNHNS, CDR2 SASEGT. The CDR3 runs to 15 residues. CDR3 sequence: CASRNRRQDNTEAFF. The DNA for the CDR3 is TGTGCCAGCAGGAACCGCCGGCAGGATAACACTGAAGCTTTCTTT.

The chain is built from TRBV5-1 and TRBJ2-2, with a weak D call TRBD2 (6 bases). CDR1 and CDR2 from the germline V gene are SGHRS and YFSETQ. The CDR3 extends over 18 amino acids. Trimming pared 3 bases from V and 0 bases from J, leaving 18 bases between. CDR3 coding DNA: TGCGCCAGCAGCTCGGGGCTAGCGAGCTCCGCGAACACCGGGGAGCTGTTTTTT. This codes for CASSSGLASSANTGELFF.

CDR3: CASSYRQGSGETQYF. The CDR3 coding sequence is TGTGCCAGCAGTTACCGCCAGGGATCGGGGGAGACCCAGTACTTC. The chain carries TRBV6-5 and TRBJ2-5; either TRBD1 or TRBD2 may supply D (5 bases each). Germline V gene data show CDR1 as MNHEY and CDR2 as SVGAGI. Trimming took 2 bases from V and 5 from J, leaving 15 bases between them. This CDR3 is built from 15 residues.

The rearrangement links TRBV25-1 to TRBJ2-1; tentatively, D is TRBD1 (5 bases). V lost 5 bases and J lost 10, with 12 bases in between. This CDR3 has 12 residues. Germline V lookup: CDR1 MGHDK, CDR2 SYGVNS. CDR3 loop: CASSQGVGEQFF. The CDR3 nucleotides are TGTGCCAGCAGTCAAGGGGTCGGGGAGCAGTTCTTC.

The V and J genes are TRBV2 and TRBJ2-7, with D hard to call. This CDR3 is 12 amino acids long. CDR1 SNHLY and CDR2 FYNNEI come from the germline V gene. V was trimmed by 5 bases and J by 1 base, leaving 6 bases between them. Here the CDR3 DNA reads TGTGCCAGCAGTCCTAAATCCTACGAGCAGTACGTC. Its translation is CASSPKSYEQYV.

The V and J genes are TRBV6-2 or TRBV6-3 and TRBJ2-1, with TRBD2 matching over 9 bases. In germline, CDR1 is MNHEY, CDR2 SVGEGT. The J segment lost 9 bases and the V segment lost 2 bases, leaving 8 bases of the junction unmatched. The CDR3 spans 15 residues. Written as DNA, the CDR3 is TGTGCCAGCAGTTACGGGACTAGCAGCCTCACTGAGCAGTTCTTC. Encoded protein: CASSYGTSSLTEQFF.

This clonotype has just a few counts. V is TRBV24-1 and J is TRBJ1-1; a possible D gene is TRBD1 (6 bases). The CDR3 covers 14 residues. The V and J ends lost 4 bases and 5 bases respectively, with 13 bases between them. CDR1 and CDR2 (germline): KGHDR, SFDVKD. CDR3 sequence: CATSDTGRMTEAFF. The CDR3, as DNA: TGTGCCACCAGTGACACAGGGAGGATGACTGAAGCTTTCTTT.

This clonotype was counted a few times. The CDR3 spells CATSRDSSFNPGNTIYF. The CDR3 bases are TGTGCCACCAGCAGAGATTCCTCATTCAACCCTGGAAACACCATATATTTT. V usage is TRBV15 and J usage is TRBJ1-3; no clear D gene. Trimming took off 0 bases at V and 2 bases at J, with 14 bases between the two ends. Germline V gene data show CDR1 as LNHNV and CDR2 as YYDKDF (reference sequence). This CDR3 is built from 17 residues.

This clonotype was observed a few times. The rearrangement links TRBV7-8 to TRBJ2-7; TRBD2 is a possible D gene (5 bases). Germline V gene sequence: CDR1 SGHVS, CDR2 FQNEAQ. V dropped 2 bases and J dropped 7 bases, with 9 bases sitting between them. The CDR3 consists of 12 residues. Written as DNA, the CDR3 is TGTGCCAGCAGCTTAAGCACGGGGGAGCAGTACTTC. It codes for CASSLSTGEQYF.

This clonotype was seen a single time. The chain employs TRBV20-1 and TRBJ1-5; perhaps TRBD1 as D (5 bases). Germline CDR1 is DFQATT and CDR2 is SNEGSKA (reference sequence). The V gene lost 0 bases and the J gene lost 2 bases, with 8 bases spanning the gap. The CDR3 contains 14 residues. CDR3 in amino acids: CSARDLQGNQPQHF. CDR3 DNA: TGCAGTGCTAGAGATCTACAGGGCAATCAGCCCCAGCATTTT.